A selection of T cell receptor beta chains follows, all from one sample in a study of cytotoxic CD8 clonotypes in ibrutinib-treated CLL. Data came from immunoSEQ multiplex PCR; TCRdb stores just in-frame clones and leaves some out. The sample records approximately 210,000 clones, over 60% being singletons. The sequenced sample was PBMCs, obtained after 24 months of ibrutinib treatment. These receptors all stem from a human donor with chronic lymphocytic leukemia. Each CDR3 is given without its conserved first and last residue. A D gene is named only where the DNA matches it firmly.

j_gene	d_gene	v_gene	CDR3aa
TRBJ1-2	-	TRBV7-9	ASSLMPGANYGYT
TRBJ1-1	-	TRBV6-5	ASSYRVRGTEAF
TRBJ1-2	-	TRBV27	ASSPTTFYGYT
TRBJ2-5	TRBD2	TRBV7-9	ASSLGSGLAEETQY
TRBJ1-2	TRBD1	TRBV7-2	ASSLDRRGGGYT
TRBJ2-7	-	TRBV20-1	SARVRYEQY
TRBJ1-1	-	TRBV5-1	ASSPFRGTEAF
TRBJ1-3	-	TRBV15	ATSRRGGFGNTIY
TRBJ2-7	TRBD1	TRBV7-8	ASSLDRGNEQY
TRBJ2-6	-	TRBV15	ATSARSGAGANVLT
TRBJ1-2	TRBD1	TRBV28	ASSPDRGYGYT
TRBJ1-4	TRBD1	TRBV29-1	SVNRGPNEKLF
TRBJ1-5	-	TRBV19	ASSNFRGVSQPQH
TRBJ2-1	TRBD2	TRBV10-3	AISESLGLAGFGDEQF
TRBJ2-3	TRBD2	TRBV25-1	ASSEPGQWASGDTQY
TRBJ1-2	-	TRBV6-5	ASSPLDRRNYGYT
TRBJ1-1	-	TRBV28	ASIWDRSDTEAF
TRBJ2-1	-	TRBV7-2	ASSATYLSYNEQF
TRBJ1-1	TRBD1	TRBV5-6	ASSPLDRGETEAF
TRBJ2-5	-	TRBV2	ASSEGAGETQY
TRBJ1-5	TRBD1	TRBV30	AWSAGQGARQPQH
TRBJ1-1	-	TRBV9	ASGLFTEAF